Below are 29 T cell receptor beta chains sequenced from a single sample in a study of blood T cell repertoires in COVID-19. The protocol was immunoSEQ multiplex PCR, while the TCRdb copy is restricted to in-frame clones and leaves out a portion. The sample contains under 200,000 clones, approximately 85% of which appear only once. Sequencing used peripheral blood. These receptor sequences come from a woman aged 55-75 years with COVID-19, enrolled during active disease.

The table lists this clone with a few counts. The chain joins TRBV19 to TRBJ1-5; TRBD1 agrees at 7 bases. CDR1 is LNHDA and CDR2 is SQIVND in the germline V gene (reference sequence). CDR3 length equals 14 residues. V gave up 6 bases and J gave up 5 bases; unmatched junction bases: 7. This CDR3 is CASSPQGRHQPQHF. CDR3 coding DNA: TGTGCCAGTAGCCCACAGGGGCGGCATCAGCCCCAGCATTTT.

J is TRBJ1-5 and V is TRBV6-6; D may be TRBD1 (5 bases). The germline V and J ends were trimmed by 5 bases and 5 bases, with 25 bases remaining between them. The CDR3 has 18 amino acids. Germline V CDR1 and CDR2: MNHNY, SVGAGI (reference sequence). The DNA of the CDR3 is TGTGCCAGCAGTCATTGGGATCCAACTGGGGCCTTGCATCAGCCCCAGCATTTT. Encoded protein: CASSHWDPTGALHQPQHF.

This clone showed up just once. The CDR3 reads CASSIPTEPSHYGYTF. The CDR3 DNA reads as TGTGCCAGTAGTATACCTACAGAGCCGTCGCACTATGGCTACACCTTC. The chain employs TRBV19 and TRBJ1-2; D is undetermined. The V end was cut by 2 bases, the J end by 3 bases, with 16 bases between. CDR1 and CDR2 from the germline V gene are LNHDA and SQIVND (reference sequence). CDR3 size: 16 residues.

CDR3 sequence (DNA): TGTGCCAGCAGTTGGACTGCATCCGAGCAGTTCTTC. Its translation is CASSWTASEQFF. The chain joins TRBV5-8 to TRBJ2-1; a possible D gene is TRBD2 (5 bases). This CDR3 spans 12 amino acids. The germline gives CDR1 SGHTS, CDR2 YDEGEE. Trimming took 5 bases from V and 10 from J, leaving 13 bases between them.

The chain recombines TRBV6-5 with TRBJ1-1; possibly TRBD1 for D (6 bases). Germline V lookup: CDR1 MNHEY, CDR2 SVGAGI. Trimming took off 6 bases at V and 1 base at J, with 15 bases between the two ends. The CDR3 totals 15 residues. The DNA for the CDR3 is TGTGCCAGCAGATCCCGGACAGACGGGAACACTGAAGCTTTCTTT. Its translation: CASRSRTDGNTEAFF.

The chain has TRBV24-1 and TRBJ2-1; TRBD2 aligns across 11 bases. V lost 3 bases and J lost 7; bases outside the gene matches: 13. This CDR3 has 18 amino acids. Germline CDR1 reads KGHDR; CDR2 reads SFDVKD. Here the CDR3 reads CATSDPLGATSGSNEQFF. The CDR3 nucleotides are TGTGCCACCAGTGATCCCCTCGGCGCTACTAGCGGGAGTAATGAGCAGTTCTTC.

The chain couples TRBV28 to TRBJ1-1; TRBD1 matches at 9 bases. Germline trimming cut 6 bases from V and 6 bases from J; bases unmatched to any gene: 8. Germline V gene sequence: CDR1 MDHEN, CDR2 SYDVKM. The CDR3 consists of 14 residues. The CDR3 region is CASRQSTGGAEAFF. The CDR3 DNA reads TGTGCCAGCAGGCAATCTACAGGGGGCGCTGAAGCTTTCTTT.

The CDR3 DNA reads as TGCGCCAGCAGCTTTGGGCTAGCGGGAGTGCAGGGCAATGAGCAGTTCTTC. This translates into CASSFGLAGVQGNEQFF. The gene calls are TRBV5-1 and TRBJ2-1, with 10 bases lining up with TRBD2. V was clipped by 2 bases and J by 6 bases; unmatched bases: 11. CDR3 length: 17 amino acids. Germline loops: CDR1 SGHRS, CDR2 YFSETQ.

The CDR3 bases are TGTGCCACCAGCAGAGATTATAGTGGCTACACCTTC. Translation: CATSRDYSGYTF. The V call is TRBV15, the J call TRBJ1-2; D uncertain. Trimming pared 0 bases from V and 7 bases from J, leaving 6 bases between. The length of the CDR3 is 12 residues. Germline CDR1 LNHNV, CDR2 YYDKDF (reference sequence). The entire variable domain, with the rest obtained from reference TRBV15 and TRBJ1-2, is as follows: DAMVIQNPRYQVTQFGKPVTLSCSQTLNHNVMYWYQQKSSQAPKLLFHYYDKDFNNEADTPDNFQSRRPNTSFCFLDIRSPGLGDTAMYLCATSRDYSGYTFGSGTRLTVV.

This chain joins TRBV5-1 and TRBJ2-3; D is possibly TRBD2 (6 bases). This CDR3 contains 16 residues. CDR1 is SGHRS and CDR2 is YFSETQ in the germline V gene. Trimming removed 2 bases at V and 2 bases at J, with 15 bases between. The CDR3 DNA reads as TGCGCCAGCAGCTTCGCGGGACTCCCGAACACAGATACGCAGTATTTT. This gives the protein CASSFAGLPNTDTQYF.

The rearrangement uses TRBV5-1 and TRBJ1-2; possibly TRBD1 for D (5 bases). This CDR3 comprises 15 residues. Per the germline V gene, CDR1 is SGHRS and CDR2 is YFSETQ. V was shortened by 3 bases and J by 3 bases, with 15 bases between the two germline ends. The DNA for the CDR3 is TGCGCCAGCAGCTCGATCTCTGGGGGGGACTATGGCTACACCTTC. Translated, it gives CASSSISGGDYGYTF.

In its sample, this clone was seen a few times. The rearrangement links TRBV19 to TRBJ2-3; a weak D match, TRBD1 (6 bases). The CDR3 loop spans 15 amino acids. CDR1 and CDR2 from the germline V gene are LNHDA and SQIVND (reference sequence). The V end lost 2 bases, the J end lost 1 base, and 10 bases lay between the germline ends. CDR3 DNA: TGTGCCAGTAGTATAACAGGGCCGCGCACAGATACGCAGTATTTT. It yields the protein CASSITGPRTDTQYF.

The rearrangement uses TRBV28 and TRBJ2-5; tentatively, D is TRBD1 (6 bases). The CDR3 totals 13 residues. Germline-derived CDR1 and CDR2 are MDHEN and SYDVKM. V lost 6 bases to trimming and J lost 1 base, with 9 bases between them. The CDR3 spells CASSMTGQETQYF. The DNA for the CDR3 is TGTGCCAGCAGCATGACAGGCCAAGAGACCCAGTACTTC.

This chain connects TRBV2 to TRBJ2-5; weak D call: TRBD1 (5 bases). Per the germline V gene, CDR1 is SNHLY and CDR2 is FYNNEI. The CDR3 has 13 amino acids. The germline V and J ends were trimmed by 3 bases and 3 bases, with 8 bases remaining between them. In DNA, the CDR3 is TGTGCCAGCAGTGATCAGGGTGAAGAGACCCAGTACTTC. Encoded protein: CASSDQGEETQYF.

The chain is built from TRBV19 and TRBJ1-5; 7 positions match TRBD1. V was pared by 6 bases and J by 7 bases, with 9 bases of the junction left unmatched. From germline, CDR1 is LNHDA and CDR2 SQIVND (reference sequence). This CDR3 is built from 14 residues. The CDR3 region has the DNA TGTGCCAGTAGCACTCGACAGGGTCGGCAGCCCCAGCATTTT. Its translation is CASSTRQGRQPQHF.

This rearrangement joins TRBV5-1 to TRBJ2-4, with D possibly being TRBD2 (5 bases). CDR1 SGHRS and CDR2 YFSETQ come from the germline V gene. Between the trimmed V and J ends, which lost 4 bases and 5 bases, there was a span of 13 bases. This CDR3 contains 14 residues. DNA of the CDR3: TGCGCCAGCAGCCTCATACGGGGTGAAAACATTCAGTACTTC. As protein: CASSLIRGENIQYF.

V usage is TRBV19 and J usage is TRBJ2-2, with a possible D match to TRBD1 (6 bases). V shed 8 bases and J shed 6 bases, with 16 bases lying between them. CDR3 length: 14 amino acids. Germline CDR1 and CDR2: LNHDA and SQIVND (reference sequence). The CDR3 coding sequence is TGTGCCAGTCAAAGATTTGAGGGGGCCGGGGAGCTGTTTTTT. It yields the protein CASQRFEGAGELFF.

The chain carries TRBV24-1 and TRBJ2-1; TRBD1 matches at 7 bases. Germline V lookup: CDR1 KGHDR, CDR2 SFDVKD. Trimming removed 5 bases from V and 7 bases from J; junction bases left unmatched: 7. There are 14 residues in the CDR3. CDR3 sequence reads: CATSAIRGLNEQFF. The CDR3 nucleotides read TGTGCCACCAGTGCCATTAGGGGGCTGAATGAGCAGTTCTTC.

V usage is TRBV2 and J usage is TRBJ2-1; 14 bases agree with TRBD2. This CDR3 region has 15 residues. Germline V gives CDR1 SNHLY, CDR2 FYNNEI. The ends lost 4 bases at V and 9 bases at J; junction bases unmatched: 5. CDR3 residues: CASSGLAGGLGEQFF. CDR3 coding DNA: TGTGCCAGCAGTGGACTAGCGGGGGGGCTGGGTGAGCAGTTCTTC.

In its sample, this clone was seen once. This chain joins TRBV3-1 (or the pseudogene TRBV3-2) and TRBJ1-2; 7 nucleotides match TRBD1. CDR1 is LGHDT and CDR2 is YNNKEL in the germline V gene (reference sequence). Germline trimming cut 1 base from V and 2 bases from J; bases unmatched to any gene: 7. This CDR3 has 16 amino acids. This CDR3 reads CASSQASTGKNYGYTF. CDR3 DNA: TGTGCCAGCAGCCAAGCATCGACAGGGAAAAACTATGGCTACACCTTC.

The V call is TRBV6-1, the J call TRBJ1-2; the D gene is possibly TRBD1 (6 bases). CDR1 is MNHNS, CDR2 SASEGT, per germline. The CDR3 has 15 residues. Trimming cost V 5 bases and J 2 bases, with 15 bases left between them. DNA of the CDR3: TGTGCCAGCAGTCCGCGGACAGCTTTCAACTATGGCTACACCTTC. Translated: CASSPRTAFNYGYTF.

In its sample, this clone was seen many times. The CDR3 DNA sequence: TGTGCCAGTAGTATCAGGGGGGAGAGCTATGGCTACACCTTC. Translating it yields CASSIRGESYGYTF. This chain joins TRBV19 and TRBJ1-2; 7 positions agree with TRBD1. V shed 3 bases, J shed 4 bases, and the junction held 5 bases outside the gene matches. CDR3 size: 14 residues. CDR1 and CDR2 from the germline V gene are LNHDA and SQIVND (reference sequence).

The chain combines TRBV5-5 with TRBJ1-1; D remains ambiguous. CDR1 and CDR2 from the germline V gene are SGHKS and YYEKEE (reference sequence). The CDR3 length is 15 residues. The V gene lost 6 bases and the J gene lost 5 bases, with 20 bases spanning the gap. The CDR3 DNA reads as TGTGCCAGCACCCGTTCGGGATCCACCGAAACTGAAGCTTTCTTT. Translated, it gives CASTRSGSTETEAFF.

The CDR3 DNA reads as TGTGCCAGCAGTGTTCAGGGGGCGAACTTTTTCTCACCTGAAAAACTGTTTTTT. The encoded protein is CASSVQGANFFSPEKLFF. V and J are TRBV2 and TRBJ1-4; the match to TRBD1 covers 8 bases. V shed 4 bases and J 7 bases; nucleotides not matched to a gene: 17. Germline lookup yields CDR1 SNHLY and CDR2 FYNNEI. The CDR3 runs to 18 residues.

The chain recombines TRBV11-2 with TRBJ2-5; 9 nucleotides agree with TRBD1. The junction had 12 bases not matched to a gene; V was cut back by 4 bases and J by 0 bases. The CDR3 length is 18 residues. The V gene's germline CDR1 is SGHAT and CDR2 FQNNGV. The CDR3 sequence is CASSSNRGGTGYQETQYF. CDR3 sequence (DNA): TGTGCCAGCAGCTCAAATAGGGGAGGGACAGGGTACCAAGAGACCCAGTACTTC.

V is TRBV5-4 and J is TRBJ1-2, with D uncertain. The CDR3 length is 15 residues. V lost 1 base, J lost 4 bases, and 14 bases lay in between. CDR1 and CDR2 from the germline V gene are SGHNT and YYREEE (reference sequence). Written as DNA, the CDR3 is TGTGCCAGCAGCTTGACTGGACGGGAGGGCTATGGCTACACCTTC. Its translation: CASSLTGREGYGYTF.

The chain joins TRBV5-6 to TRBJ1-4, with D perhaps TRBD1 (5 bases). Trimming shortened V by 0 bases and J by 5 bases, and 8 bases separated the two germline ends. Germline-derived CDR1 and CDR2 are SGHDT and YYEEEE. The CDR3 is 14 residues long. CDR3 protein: CASSLEGENEKLFF. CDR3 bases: TGTGCCAGCAGCTTGGAAGGGGAAAATGAAAAACTGTTTTTT.

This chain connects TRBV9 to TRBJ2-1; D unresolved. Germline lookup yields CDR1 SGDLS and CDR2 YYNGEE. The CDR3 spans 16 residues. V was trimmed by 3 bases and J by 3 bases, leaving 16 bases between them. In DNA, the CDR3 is TGTGCCAGCAGCGGCCCCTTACAGCCCCTCTACAATGAGCAGTTCTTC. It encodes CASSGPLQPLYNEQFF.

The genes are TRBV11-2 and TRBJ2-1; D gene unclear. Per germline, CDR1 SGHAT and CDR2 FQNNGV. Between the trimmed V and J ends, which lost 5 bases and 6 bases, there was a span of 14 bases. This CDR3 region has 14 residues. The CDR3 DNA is TGTGCCAGCAGCGTGGGTCCACTACTCAATGAGCAGTTCTTC. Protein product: CASSVGPLLNEQFF.